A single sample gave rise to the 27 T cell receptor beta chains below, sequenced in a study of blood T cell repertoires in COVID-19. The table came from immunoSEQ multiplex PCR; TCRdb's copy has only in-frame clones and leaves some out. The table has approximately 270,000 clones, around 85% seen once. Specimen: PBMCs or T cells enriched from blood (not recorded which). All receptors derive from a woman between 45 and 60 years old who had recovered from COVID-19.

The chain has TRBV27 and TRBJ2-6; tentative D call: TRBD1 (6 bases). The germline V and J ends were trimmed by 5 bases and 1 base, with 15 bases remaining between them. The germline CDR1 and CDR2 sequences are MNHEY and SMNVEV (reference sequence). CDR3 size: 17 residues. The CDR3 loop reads CASSHQGWYSGANVLTF. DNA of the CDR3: TGTGCCAGCAGTCACCAGGGGTGGTATTCTGGGGCCAACGTCCTGACTTTC.

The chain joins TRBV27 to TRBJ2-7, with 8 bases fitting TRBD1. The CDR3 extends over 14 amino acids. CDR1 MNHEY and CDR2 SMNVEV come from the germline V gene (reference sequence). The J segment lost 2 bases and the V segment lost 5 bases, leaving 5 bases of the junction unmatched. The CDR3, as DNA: TGTGCCAGCAGTCCCATGACAGGGGCCTACGAGCAGTACTTC. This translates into CASSPMTGAYEQYF.

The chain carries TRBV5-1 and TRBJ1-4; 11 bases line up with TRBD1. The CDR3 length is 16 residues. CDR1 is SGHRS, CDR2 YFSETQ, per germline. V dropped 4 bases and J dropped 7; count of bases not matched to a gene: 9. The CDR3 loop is CASSPGQGVGSEKLFF. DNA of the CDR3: TGCGCCAGCAGCCCGGGACAGGGGGTCGGGAGTGAAAAACTGTTTTTT.

The CDR3 region has the DNA TGTGCCAGCTCACCCGAGGCCGGACAGGGGGCATTCGGCTACACCTTC. It codes for CASSPEAGQGAFGYTF. The chain links TRBV18 to TRBJ1-2; 11 bases are a match to TRBD1. The CDR3 is 16 residues long. The germline V gene encodes CDR1 KGHSH and CDR2 LQKENI. V was clipped by 3 bases and J by 8 bases; unmatched bases: 11.

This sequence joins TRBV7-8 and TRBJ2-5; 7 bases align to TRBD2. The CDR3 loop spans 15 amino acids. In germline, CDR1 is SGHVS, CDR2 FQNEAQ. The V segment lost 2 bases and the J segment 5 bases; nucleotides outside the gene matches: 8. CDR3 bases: TGTGCCAGCAGCTTAATGGGCGGGAGAGTTGAGACCCAGTACTTC. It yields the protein CASSLMGGRVETQYF.

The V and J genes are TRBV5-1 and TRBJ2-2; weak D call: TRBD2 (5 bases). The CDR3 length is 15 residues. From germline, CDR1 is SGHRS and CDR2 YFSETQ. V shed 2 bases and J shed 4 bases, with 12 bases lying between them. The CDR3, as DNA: TGCGCCAGCAGCTTCCTAGGAGGAGGCACCGGGGAGCTGTTTTTT. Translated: CASSFLGGGTGELFF.

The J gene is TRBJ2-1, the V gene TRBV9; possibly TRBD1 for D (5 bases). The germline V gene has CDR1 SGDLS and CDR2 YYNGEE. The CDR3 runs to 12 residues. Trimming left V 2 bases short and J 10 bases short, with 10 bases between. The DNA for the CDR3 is TGTGCCAGCAGCGTTCTCAACAGGGAGCAGTTCTTC. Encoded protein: CASSVLNREQFF. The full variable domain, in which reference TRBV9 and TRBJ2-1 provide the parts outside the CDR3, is DSGVTQTPKHLITATGQRVTLRCSPRSGDLSVYWYQQSLDQGLQFLIQYYNGEERAKGNILERFSAQQFPDLHSELNLSSLELGDSALYFCASSVLNREQFFGPGTRLTVL.

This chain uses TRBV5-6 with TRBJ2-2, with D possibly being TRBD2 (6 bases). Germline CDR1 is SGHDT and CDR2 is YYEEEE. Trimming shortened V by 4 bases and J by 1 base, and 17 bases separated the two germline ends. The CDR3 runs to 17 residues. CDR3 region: CASSGTTSNLNTGELFF. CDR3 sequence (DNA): TGTGCCAGCAGCGGCACCACTAGCAACCTGAACACCGGGGAGCTGTTTTTT.

CDR3 protein: CASSPRTSGRLAGDEQFF. The CDR3 region has the DNA TGTGCCAGCAGCCCCAGGACTAGCGGGAGGCTCGCAGGTGATGAGCAGTTCTTC. This chain uses TRBV7-9 with TRBJ2-1; TRBD2 matches 14 bases. There are 18 residues in the CDR3. Losses at the gene ends were 5 bases for V and 8 bases for J; bases not matched to a gene: 14. Per the germline V gene, CDR1 is SEHNR and CDR2 is FQNEAQ (reference sequence).

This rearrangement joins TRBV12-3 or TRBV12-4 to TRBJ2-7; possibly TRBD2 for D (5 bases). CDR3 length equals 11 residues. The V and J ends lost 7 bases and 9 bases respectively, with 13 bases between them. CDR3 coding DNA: TGTGCCAGCACCGAAGGGAGCAGGCAGTACTTC. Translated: CASTEGSRQYF.

CDR3 sequence: CASSVALSEAETQYF. CDR3 nucleotide sequence: TGTGCCAGCAGCGTAGCCCTTTCCGAGGCGGAGACCCAGTACTTC. The chain employs TRBV9 and TRBJ2-5; D call uncertain. This CDR3 spans 15 amino acids. Germline CDR1 and CDR2: SGDLS and YYNGEE. V dropped 0 bases and J dropped 5 bases, with 14 bases sitting between them.

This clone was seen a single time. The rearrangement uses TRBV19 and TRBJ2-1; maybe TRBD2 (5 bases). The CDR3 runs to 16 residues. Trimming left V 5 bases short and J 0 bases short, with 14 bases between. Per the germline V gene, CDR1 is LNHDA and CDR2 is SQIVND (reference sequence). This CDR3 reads CASSAWTGSSYNEQFF. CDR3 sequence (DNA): TGTGCCAGTAGTGCATGGACTGGTAGCTCCTACAATGAGCAGTTCTTC.

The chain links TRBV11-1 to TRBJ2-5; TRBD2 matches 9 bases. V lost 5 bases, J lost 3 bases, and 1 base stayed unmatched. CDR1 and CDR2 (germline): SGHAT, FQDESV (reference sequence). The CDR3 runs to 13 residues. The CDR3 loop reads CASSRTSEETQYF. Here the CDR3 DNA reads TGTGCCAGCAGCCGGACTAGCGAAGAGACCCAGTACTTC.

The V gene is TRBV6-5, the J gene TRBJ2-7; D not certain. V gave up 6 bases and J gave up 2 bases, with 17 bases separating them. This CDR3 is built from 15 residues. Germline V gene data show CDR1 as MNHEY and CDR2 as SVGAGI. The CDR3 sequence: CASSPDSNPAYEQYF. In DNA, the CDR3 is TGTGCCAGCAGCCCCGATTCAAACCCGGCCTACGAGCAGTACTTC.

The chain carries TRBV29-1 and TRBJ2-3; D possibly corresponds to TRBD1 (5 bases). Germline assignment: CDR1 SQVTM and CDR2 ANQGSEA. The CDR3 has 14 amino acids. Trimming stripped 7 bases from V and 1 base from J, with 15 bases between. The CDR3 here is CSAATVFRTDTQYF. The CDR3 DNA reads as TGCAGCGCCGCGACAGTCTTCCGCACAGATACGCAGTATTTT.

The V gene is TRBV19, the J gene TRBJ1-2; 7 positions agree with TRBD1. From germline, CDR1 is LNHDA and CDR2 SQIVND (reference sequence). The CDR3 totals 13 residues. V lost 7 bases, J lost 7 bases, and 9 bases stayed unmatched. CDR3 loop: CASTRQGYGGYTF. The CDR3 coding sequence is TGTGCCAGTACAAGACAGGGTTATGGTGGCTACACCTTC.

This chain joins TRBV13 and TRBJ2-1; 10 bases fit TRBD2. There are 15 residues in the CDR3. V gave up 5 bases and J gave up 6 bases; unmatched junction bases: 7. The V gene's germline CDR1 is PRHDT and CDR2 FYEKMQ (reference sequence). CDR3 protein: CASSMPGLASNEQFF. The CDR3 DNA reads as TGTGCCAGCAGCATGCCGGGACTAGCGTCCAATGAGCAGTTCTTC.

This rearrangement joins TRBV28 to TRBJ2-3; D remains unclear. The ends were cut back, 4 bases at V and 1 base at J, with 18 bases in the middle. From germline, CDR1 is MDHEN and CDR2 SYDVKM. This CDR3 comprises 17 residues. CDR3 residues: CASSYQSPGSGTDTQYF. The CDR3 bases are TGTGCCAGCAGTTACCAGAGCCCCGGCAGCGGCACAGATACGCAGTATTTT.

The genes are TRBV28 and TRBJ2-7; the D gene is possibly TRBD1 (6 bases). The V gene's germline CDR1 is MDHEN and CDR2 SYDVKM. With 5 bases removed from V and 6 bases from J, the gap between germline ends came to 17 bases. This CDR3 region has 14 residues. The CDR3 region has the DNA TGTGCCAGCAGTCACCGACAGGTCGGCTCCGAGCAGTACTTC. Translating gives CASSHRQVGSEQYF.

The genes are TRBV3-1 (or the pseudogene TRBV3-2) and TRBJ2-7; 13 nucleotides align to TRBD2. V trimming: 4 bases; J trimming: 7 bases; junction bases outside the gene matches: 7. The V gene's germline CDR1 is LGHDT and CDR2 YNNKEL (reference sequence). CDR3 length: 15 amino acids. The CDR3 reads CASSRGTSGIWEQYF. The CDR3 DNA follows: TGTGCCAGCAGCCGCGGGACTAGCGGGATATGGGAGCAGTACTTC.

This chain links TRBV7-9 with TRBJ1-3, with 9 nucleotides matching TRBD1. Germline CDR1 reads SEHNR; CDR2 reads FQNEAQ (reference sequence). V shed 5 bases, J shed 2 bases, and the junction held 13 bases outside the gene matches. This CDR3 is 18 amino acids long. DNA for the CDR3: TGTGCCAGCAGCCTCGGGACAGGGATCTTAGGAGCTGGAAACACCATATATTTT. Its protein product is CASSLGTGILGAGNTIYF.

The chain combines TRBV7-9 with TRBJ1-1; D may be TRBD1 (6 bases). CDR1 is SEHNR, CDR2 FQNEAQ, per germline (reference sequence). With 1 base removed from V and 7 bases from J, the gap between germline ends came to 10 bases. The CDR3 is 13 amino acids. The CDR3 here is CASSLDRVSEAFF. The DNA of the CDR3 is TGTGCCAGCAGCTTAGACAGGGTCAGTGAAGCTTTCTTT.

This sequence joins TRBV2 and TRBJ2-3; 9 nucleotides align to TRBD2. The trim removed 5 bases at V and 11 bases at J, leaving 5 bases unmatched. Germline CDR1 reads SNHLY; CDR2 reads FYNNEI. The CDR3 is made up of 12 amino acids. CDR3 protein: CASSPSGARQYF. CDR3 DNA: TGTGCCAGCAGTCCTAGCGGGGCCCGGCAGTATTTT.

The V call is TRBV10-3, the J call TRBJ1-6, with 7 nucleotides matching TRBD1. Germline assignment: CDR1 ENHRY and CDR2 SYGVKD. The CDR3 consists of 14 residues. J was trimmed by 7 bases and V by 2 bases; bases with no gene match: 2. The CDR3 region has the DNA TGTGCCATCAGTGAGCGACAGGGAAATTCACCCCTCCACTTT. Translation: CAISERQGNSPLHF.

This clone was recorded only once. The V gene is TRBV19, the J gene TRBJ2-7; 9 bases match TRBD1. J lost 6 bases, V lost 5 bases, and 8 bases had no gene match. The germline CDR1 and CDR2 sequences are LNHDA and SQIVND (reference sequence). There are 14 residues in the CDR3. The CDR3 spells CASSRGTGNREQYF. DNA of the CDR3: TGTGCCAGTAGTCGCGGGACAGGGAATCGCGAGCAGTACTTC.

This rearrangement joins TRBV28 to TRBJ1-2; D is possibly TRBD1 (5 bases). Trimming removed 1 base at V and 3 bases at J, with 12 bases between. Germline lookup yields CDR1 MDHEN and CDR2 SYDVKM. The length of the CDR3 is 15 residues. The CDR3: CASSLLDSIYYGYTF. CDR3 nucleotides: TGTGCCAGCAGTTTATTAGACAGTATTTACTATGGCTACACCTTC.

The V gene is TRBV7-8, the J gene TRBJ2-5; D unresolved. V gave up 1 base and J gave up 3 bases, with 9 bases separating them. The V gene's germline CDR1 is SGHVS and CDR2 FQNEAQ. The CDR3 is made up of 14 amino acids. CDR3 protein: CASSLELAEETQYF. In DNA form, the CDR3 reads TGTGCCAGCAGCTTAGAATTGGCGGAAGAGACCCAGTACTTC.